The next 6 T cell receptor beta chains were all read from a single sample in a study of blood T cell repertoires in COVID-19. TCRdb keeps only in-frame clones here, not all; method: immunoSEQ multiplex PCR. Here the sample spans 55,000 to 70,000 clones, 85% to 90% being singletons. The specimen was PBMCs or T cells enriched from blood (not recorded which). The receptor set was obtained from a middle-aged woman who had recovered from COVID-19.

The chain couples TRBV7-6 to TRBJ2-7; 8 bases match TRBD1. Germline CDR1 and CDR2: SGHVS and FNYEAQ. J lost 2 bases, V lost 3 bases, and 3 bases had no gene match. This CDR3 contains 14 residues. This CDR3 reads CASSLDRATYEQYF. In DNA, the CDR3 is TGTGCCAGCAGCTTGGACAGGGCCACCTACGAGCAGTACTTC.

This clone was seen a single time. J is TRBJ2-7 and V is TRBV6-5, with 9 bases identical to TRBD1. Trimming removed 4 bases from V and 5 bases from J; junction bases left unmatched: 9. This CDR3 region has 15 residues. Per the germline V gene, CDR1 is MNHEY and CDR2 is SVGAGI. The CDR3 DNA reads TGTGCCAGCAGTTTCTCCCGGGACAGGGACCACGAGCAGTACTTC. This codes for CASSFSRDRDHEQYF.

CDR3 coding DNA: TGCAGTGCTAGTACTGGGACAGCTACTAGCAATCAGCCCCAGCATTTT. Its translation is CSASTGTATSNQPQHF. This rearrangement joins TRBV20-1 to TRBJ1-5, with 7 bases aligning to TRBD1. The length of the CDR3 is 16 residues. V shed 3 bases and J 0 bases; nucleotides not matched to a gene: 8. Germline CDR1 DFQATT, CDR2 SNEGSKA (reference sequence).

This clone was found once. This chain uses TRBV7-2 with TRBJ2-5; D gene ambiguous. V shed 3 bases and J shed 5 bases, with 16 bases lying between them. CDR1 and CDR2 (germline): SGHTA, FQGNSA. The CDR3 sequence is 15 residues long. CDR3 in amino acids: CASSFPAEGVETQYF. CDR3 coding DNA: TGTGCCAGCAGCTTCCCCGCGGAAGGAGTGGAGACCCAGTACTTC.

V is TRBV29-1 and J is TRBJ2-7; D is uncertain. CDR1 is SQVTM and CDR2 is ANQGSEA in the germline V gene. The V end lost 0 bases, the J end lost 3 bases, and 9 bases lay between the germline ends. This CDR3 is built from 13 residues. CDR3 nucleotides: TGCAGCGTTGAAGATAGTGACAACTACGAGCAGTACTTC. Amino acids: CSVEDSDNYEQYF.

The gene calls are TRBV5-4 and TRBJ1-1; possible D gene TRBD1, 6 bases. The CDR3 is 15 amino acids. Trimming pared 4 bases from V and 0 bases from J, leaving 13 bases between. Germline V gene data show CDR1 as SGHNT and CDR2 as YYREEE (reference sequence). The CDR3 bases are TGTGCCAGCAGCCCCAAAGGGGGAGTGAACACTGAAGCTTTCTTT. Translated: CASSPKGGVNTEAFF.